This T cell receptor beta chain was sequenced in a study of cytomegalovirus exposure and HLA in healthy donors. The primer mix had 60 Vbeta and 13 Jbeta primers. Profiling relied on immunoSEQ multiplex PCR, and the TCRdb table lists in-frame clones only, not all of them. This sample's clone table lists about 160,000 clones. Findings and caveats of the study: The study designated about 160 TCR beta chains cytomegalovirus-associated. Reportedly, HLA-A and HLA-B alleles of most subjects were accurately predicted from TCR beta. Exclusion applied to some V segments, including TRBV6-2 and TRBV6-3, as they were indistinguishable. Previous analysis showed most TCR beta V segments were productive about 87% or about 30% of the time.

This CDR3 contains 17 residues. Trimming at V came to 3 bases and at J to 2 bases, leaving 10 bases not matched to a gene. Germline-derived CDR1 and CDR2 are SGHRS and YFSETQ. As to this clone: As yet, its antigen is unknown.

The sequence was obtained from a man younger than 45 in good health and CMV-seronegative. The J gene is TRBJ2-3, the V gene TRBV5-1; 9 bases are a match to TRBD2. Sequencing was carried out using PBMCs. The DNA of the CDR3 is TGCGCCAGCAGCTCTCTCTGGACTAGCGCCGACACAGATACGCAGTATTTT. This encodes CASSSLWTSADTDTQYF.